The rows below give T cell receptor beta chains drawn from one sample of a study of metastatic and nonmetastatic thyroid tumors. MiXCR reprocessed the PCR reads for TCRdb. The profile covers 30,000 to 35,000 clones, with about a sixth appearing a single time and roughly 7% taken by the ten largest. The sequenced sample consisted of blood. These receptors all stem from a female donor with papillary thyroid cancer or a benign thyroid nodule (not recorded which). Some clones in this sample may be carry-over from other donors' samples. Each CDR3 is given with its conserved first and last residue. Each record gives: J gene, D gene, clone size, V gene, CDR3 DNA, CDR3 protein. The D gene is left open where the match is weak. Rows give clone size only sometimes, using once, few, many, or a class for an expanded clone.

j_gene: TRBJ2-7
d_gene: NA
abundance: NA
v_gene: TRBV5-1
CDR3nt: TGCGCCAGCAGCTTGGGAAGGGCGGGTGAGCAGTACTTC
CDR3aa: CASSLGRAGEQYF

j_gene: TRBJ2-3
d_gene: TRBD2
abundance: many
v_gene: TRBV5-4
CDR3nt: TGTGCCAGCAGTCTCAACCGGGAGGGAGATACGCAGTATTTT
CDR3aa: CASSLNREGDTQYF

j_gene: TRBJ2-1
d_gene: TRBD2
abundance: many
v_gene: TRBV20-1
CDR3nt: TGCAGTGCTAACGGGAGGGCGGTAACTGAGCAGTTCTTC
CDR3aa: CSANGRAVTEQFF

j_gene: TRBJ2-2
d_gene: NA
abundance: many
v_gene: TRBV15
CDR3nt: TGTGCCACCAGCAGGGGAACAGGACCGACGAACACCGGGGAGCTGTTTTTT
CDR3aa: CATSRGTGPTNTGELFF

j_gene: TRBJ2-3
d_gene: NA
abundance: NA
v_gene: TRBV4-1
CDR3nt: TGCGCCAGCAGCCAGGTAGGAGATACGCAGTATTTT
CDR3aa: CASSQVGDTQYF

j_gene: TRBJ1-1
d_gene: TRBD1
abundance: many
v_gene: TRBV12-3/TRBV12-4
CDR3nt: TGTGCCAGCAGTTTAGCGTACAGGGGAGGGACTGAAGCTTTCTTT
CDR3aa: CASSLAYRGGTEAFF

j_gene: TRBJ2-4
d_gene: NA
abundance: many
v_gene: TRBV4-2
CDR3nt: TGTGCCAGCAGCCAAGGAGCAGGGTTAGCCAAAAACATTCAGTACTTC
CDR3aa: CASSQGAGLAKNIQYF

j_gene: TRBJ2-1
d_gene: TRBD1
abundance: NA
v_gene: TRBV6-1
CDR3nt: TGTGCCAGCAGAGATGCGACAGGGTACAATGAGCAGTTCTTC
CDR3aa: CASRDATGYNEQFF

j_gene: TRBJ2-1
d_gene: TRBD2
abundance: many
v_gene: TRBV15
CDR3nt: TGTGCCACCAGCTCCCAGCGGGAGAGCGATGAGCAGTTCTTC
CDR3aa: CATSSQRESDEQFF

j_gene: TRBJ2-7
d_gene: NA
abundance: NA
v_gene: TRBV24-1
CDR3nt: TGTGCCACCAGTCCGTCGGGTGGGATCGGCTACGAGCAGTACTTC
CDR3aa: CATSPSGGIGYEQYF

j_gene: TRBJ2-5
d_gene: TRBD2
abundance: many
v_gene: TRBV5-4
CDR3nt: TGTGCCAGCAGCTTGGAGGCGGGAGTGTGGGAGACCCAGTACTTC
CDR3aa: CASSLEAGVWETQYF

j_gene: TRBJ1-6
d_gene: TRBD1
abundance: NA
v_gene: TRBV20-1
CDR3nt: TGCAGTGCTAGAAAGATTGGACAGGGTATGGAGGCTTCACCCCTCCACTTT
CDR3aa: CSARKIGQGMEASPLHF

j_gene: TRBJ1-1
d_gene: NA
abundance: many
v_gene: TRBV6-1
CDR3nt: TGTGCCAGCAGTAGGGGCGACAGCACTGAAGCTTTCTTT
CDR3aa: CASSRGDSTEAFF

j_gene: TRBJ2-2
d_gene: TRBD1
abundance: many
v_gene: TRBV11-2
CDR3nt: TGTGCCAGCAGCTTGGACAGGACCACCGGGGAGCTGTTTTTT
CDR3aa: CASSLDRTTGELFF

j_gene: TRBJ1-1
d_gene: NA
abundance: many
v_gene: TRBV28
CDR3nt: TGTGCCAGCAGTTCCGGCTCTGGGGGGCTCGGGGAAGCTTTCTTT
CDR3aa: CASSSGSGGLGEAFF

j_gene: TRBJ2-6
d_gene: NA
abundance: many
v_gene: TRBV10-3
CDR3nt: TGTGCCATCAGGGTAAACCAGGGCCCTGGGGCCAACGTCCTGACTTTC
CDR3aa: CAIRVNQGPGANVLTF

j_gene: TRBJ1-1
d_gene: NA
abundance: NA
v_gene: TRBV6-5
CDR3nt: TGTGCCAGCAGTTGGGAGGGGACTCCGGCTTTCTTT
CDR3aa: CASSWEGTPAFF

j_gene: TRBJ1-6
d_gene: NA
abundance: many
v_gene: TRBV30
CDR3nt: TGTGCCTGGAGAACACCGTGGGACATAGGGCCTACACCCCTCCACTTT
CDR3aa: CAWRTPWDIGPTPLHF

j_gene: TRBJ2-7
d_gene: TRBD1
abundance: few
v_gene: TRBV3-1
CDR3nt: TGTGCCAGCAGCCAATTTCCCGGGACAGGGAACGAGCAGTACTTC
CDR3aa: CASSQFPGTGNEQYF

j_gene: TRBJ2-3
d_gene: TRBD2
abundance: many
v_gene: TRBV19
CDR3nt: TGTGCCAGTAGTATAAGGGTAGCGGGAGGTCTTCCGCAGTATTTT
CDR3aa: CASSIRVAGGLPQYF

j_gene: TRBJ2-3
d_gene: TRBD2
abundance: few
v_gene: TRBV6-2/TRBV6-3
CDR3nt: TGTGCCGGCAGTTACCCCTCCGGGGGACTAGCCCCAGATACGCAGTATTTT
CDR3aa: CAGSYPSGGLAPDTQYF

j_gene: TRBJ1-2
d_gene: NA
abundance: NA
v_gene: TRBV6-2/TRBV6-3
CDR3nt: TGTGCCAGCAGTTTCGGCGCTGGCAGGTCCGACTATGGCTACACCTTC
CDR3aa: CASSFGAGRSDYGYTF

j_gene: TRBJ2-7
d_gene: NA
abundance: many
v_gene: TRBV2
CDR3nt: TGTGCCAGCAGTGAGGGCCTGGGCTGGAACGAGCAGTACTTC
CDR3aa: CASSEGLGWNEQYF

j_gene: TRBJ2-5
d_gene: NA
abundance: many
v_gene: TRBV6-1
CDR3nt: TGTGCCAGCAGACGTACTTGGGGGAACATTCAAGAGACCCAGTACTTC
CDR3aa: CASRRTWGNIQETQYF

j_gene: TRBJ1-2
d_gene: NA
abundance: many
v_gene: TRBV11-2
CDR3nt: TGTGCCAGCAGCGGACCCGTCGGGGGCGCCTATGGCTACACCTTC
CDR3aa: CASSGPVGGAYGYTF

j_gene: TRBJ2-6
d_gene: TRBD2
abundance: many
v_gene: TRBV25-1
CDR3nt: TGTGCCAGCAGCGCGGGGGGTTCTTCCTCTGGGGCCAACGTCCTGACTTTC
CDR3aa: CASSAGGSSSGANVLTF

j_gene: TRBJ1-6
d_gene: NA
abundance: medium-sized
v_gene: TRBV6-1
CDR3nt: TGTGCCAGCGGGCTGGGGGAGCATTCACCCCTCCACTTT
CDR3aa: CASGLGEHSPLHF

j_gene: TRBJ2-7
d_gene: TRBD2
abundance: NA
v_gene: TRBV5-1
CDR3nt: TGCGCCAGCAGCTCATATGGCGGGAGGGCCGGGAGGTCCTACGAGCAGTACTTC
CDR3aa: CASSSYGGRAGRSYEQYF

j_gene: TRBJ1-5
d_gene: TRBD1
abundance: NA
v_gene: TRBV20-1
CDR3nt: TGCAGTGCTAGAGAGCCGGGACAGGGAACATTTTATAGCAATCAGCCCCAGCATTTT
CDR3aa: CSAREPGQGTFYSNQPQHF

j_gene: TRBJ1-6
d_gene: NA
abundance: many
v_gene: TRBV6-5
CDR3nt: TGTGCCAGCAGTTCGAGGCCACCGGGACCGTACATTGTGTTGGATTCACCCCTCCACTTT
CDR3aa: CASSSRPPGPYIVLDSPLHF

j_gene: TRBJ2-3
d_gene: NA
abundance: many
v_gene: TRBV12-3/TRBV12-4
CDR3nt: TGTGCCAGCAGGAGCGGCTTCACAGATACGCAGTATTTT
CDR3aa: CASRSGFTDTQYF

j_gene: TRBJ2-3
d_gene: NA
abundance: many
v_gene: TRBV2
CDR3nt: TGTGCCAGCGGTCGCGGGTTCCGTAGCACAGATACGCAGTATTTT
CDR3aa: CASGRGFRSTDTQYF

j_gene: TRBJ2-3
d_gene: NA
abundance: NA
v_gene: TRBV5-1
CDR3nt: TGCGCCAACAGCTTGTACGGGACCCCCCAGGATACGCAGTATTTT
CDR3aa: CANSLYGTPQDTQYF

j_gene: TRBJ1-3
d_gene: NA
abundance: medium-sized
v_gene: TRBV6-1
CDR3nt: TGTGCCAGCAGTCCGGACGGGAGCTCTGGAAACACCATATATTTT
CDR3aa: CASSPDGSSGNTIYF

j_gene: TRBJ2-1
d_gene: TRBD1
abundance: many
v_gene: TRBV29-1
CDR3nt: TGCAGCGTGCGGGACAGGGCTTACGCAAATGAGCAGTTCTTC
CDR3aa: CSVRDRAYANEQFF

j_gene: TRBJ2-2
d_gene: NA
abundance: NA
v_gene: TRBV24-1
CDR3nt: TGTGCCACCAGTTCCCCGGGGCGGACTCTGATGTCCGGGGAGCTGTTTTTT
CDR3aa: CATSSPGRTLMSGELFF

j_gene: TRBJ2-5
d_gene: NA
abundance: NA
v_gene: TRBV27
CDR3nt: TGTGCCAGCAGTCCCCCACCAGGGGAGCAAGAGACCCAGTACTTC
CDR3aa: CASSPPPGEQETQYF

j_gene: TRBJ2-3
d_gene: NA
abundance: NA
v_gene: TRBV12-3/TRBV12-4
CDR3nt: TGTGCCAGCAGTTTAAGAACCACCCAGGGGCGGAGGGGCGCAGATACGCAGTATTTT
CDR3aa: CASSLRTTQGRRGADTQYF

j_gene: TRBJ2-1
d_gene: NA
abundance: many
v_gene: TRBV6-1
CDR3nt: TGTGCCAGCAGCACAGTTACGGGGAATGAGCAGTTCTTC
CDR3aa: CASSTVTGNEQFF

j_gene: TRBJ2-4
d_gene: NA
abundance: NA
v_gene: TRBV18
CDR3nt: TGTGCCAGCTCACCCGGACGAGACAAAAACATTCAGTACTTC
CDR3aa: CASSPGRDKNIQYF

j_gene: TRBJ2-1
d_gene: NA
abundance: many
v_gene: TRBV7-9
CDR3nt: TGTGCCAGCAGCTTAACAGGGAGTCTCCCCTACGATGAGCAGTTCTTC
CDR3aa: CASSLTGSLPYDEQFF

j_gene: TRBJ2-1
d_gene: TRBD2
abundance: many
v_gene: TRBV20-1
CDR3nt: TGCAGTGCTAGGGTGACTAGCGGGAGGGCCTCCTACAATGAGCAGTTCTTC
CDR3aa: CSARVTSGRASYNEQFF

j_gene: TRBJ1-2
d_gene: TRBD1
abundance: few
v_gene: TRBV6-1
CDR3nt: TGTGCCAGCATTAACAGGGGGCTCGGCTATGTCTACACCTTC
CDR3aa: CASINRGLGYVYTF

j_gene: TRBJ1-2
d_gene: NA
abundance: many
v_gene: TRBV19
CDR3nt: TGTGCCAGTAGTATAGCTTTCGGGGCCTATGGCTACACCTTC
CDR3aa: CASSIAFGAYGYTF

j_gene: TRBJ1-2
d_gene: TRBD1
abundance: NA
v_gene: TRBV7-3
CDR3nt: TGTGCCAGCAGCCCCCAGGGGGGGTGCTGCTACACCTTC
CDR3aa: CASSPQGGCCYTF

j_gene: TRBJ2-5
d_gene: TRBD2
abundance: many
v_gene: TRBV9
CDR3nt: TGTGCCAGCAGCGTAGATAGCGGGAGGGGAGAGACCCAGTACTTC
CDR3aa: CASSVDSGRGETQYF

j_gene: TRBJ2-1
d_gene: NA
abundance: many
v_gene: TRBV7-6
CDR3nt: TGTGCCAGCAGCTTAGCGCCAGACAGTCTCAATGAGCAGTTCTTC
CDR3aa: CASSLAPDSLNEQFF

j_gene: TRBJ2-2
d_gene: TRBD1
abundance: NA
v_gene: TRBV6-1
CDR3nt: TGTGCCAGCAGCCCGCAGGACAGGGGGCTTTTCGGGGAGCTTTTTTTT
CDR3aa: CASSPQDRGLFGELFF

j_gene: TRBJ2-7
d_gene: NA
abundance: medium-sized
v_gene: TRBV6-1
CDR3nt: TGTGCCAGCAGTGAAAAGGGCAGTAACTCCTACGAGCAGTACTTC
CDR3aa: CASSEKGSNSYEQYF

j_gene: TRBJ2-7
d_gene: TRBD1
abundance: many
v_gene: TRBV20-1
CDR3nt: TGCAGTGCTAGACATCCTCGACAGGGGACCTACGAGCAGTACTTC
CDR3aa: CSARHPRQGTYEQYF

j_gene: TRBJ1-5
d_gene: TRBD1
abundance: NA
v_gene: TRBV20-1
CDR3nt: TGCAGTGCTGAGACCGGGACAGTTAGCAATCAGCCCCAGCATTTT
CDR3aa: CSAETGTVSNQPQHF

j_gene: TRBJ2-5
d_gene: NA
abundance: few
v_gene: TRBV5-1
CDR3nt: TGCGCCAGCAGCTTCATAAGCCTCCAAGATACCCAGTACTTC
CDR3aa: CASSFISLQDTQYF

j_gene: TRBJ1-1
d_gene: TRBD1
abundance: NA
v_gene: TRBV24-1
CDR3nt: TGTGCCACCAGTGAACGGACAGGTAGAGAAGCTTTCTTT
CDR3aa: CATSERTGREAFF

j_gene: TRBJ1-2
d_gene: TRBD1
abundance: NA
v_gene: TRBV20-1
CDR3nt: TGCAGTGCAGCGGGACAGGGGGTATATGGCTACACCTTC
CDR3aa: CSAAGQGVYGYTF

j_gene: TRBJ2-7
d_gene: NA
abundance: few
v_gene: TRBV6-1
CDR3nt: TGTGCCAGCCTCGACAATTACTACGAGCAGTACTTC
CDR3aa: CASLDNYYEQYF